This TCR beta chain derives from a study of OX40 agonist ivuxolimab in advanced cancers. Study context: Of mixed ages from about 20 to 80 and averaging approximately 60 years, the group was roughly 83% male.

TCRdb's copy holds only in-frame clones and misses some; the assay was immunoSEQ multiplex PCR. In the table there are tens of thousands of clones, 70% to 90% of which are singletons. The CDR3 loop spans 14 amino acids. The J segment lost 2 bases and the V segment lost 5 bases, leaving 3 bases of the junction unmatched. CDR1 LNHDA and CDR2 SQIVND come from the germline V gene (reference sequence). The chain has TRBV19 and TRBJ1-1; 9 bases are a match to TRBD1. The source is an adult with an advanced solid tumor such as melanoma, head and neck, liver or kidney cancer. The sample here was CD4+ or CD8+ T cells sorted from blood, taken in a trial of the OX40 agonist ivuxolimab. CDR3 nucleotides: TGTGCCAGTAGTCTGGACAGGGGAAACACTGAAGCTTTCTTT. Protein: CASSLDRGNTEAFF.